This entry lists 5 T cell receptor beta chains sequenced from one sample in a study of T cell responses to AZD1222 COVID-19 vaccine. Only in-frame clones appear in the TCRdb table, and some are missing; sequencing was by immunoSEQ multiplex PCR. The sample records tens of thousands of clones, roughly 90% being singletons. Here the sequenced sample was peripheral blood, taken 28 days after the second AZD1222 dose. Receptors were obtained from an adult who received the AZD1222 COVID-19 vaccine.

The V gene is TRBV5-1, the J gene TRBJ1-2; 7 bases map to TRBD1. The CDR3 runs to 14 residues. The J segment lost 3 bases and the V segment lost 0 bases, leaving 2 bases of the junction unmatched. CDR1 is SGHRS, CDR2 YFSETQ, per germline. CDR3 sequence: CASSLGQGDYGYTF. CDR3 DNA sequence: TGCGCCAGCAGCTTGGGACAGGGTGACTATGGCTACACCTTC.

The chain couples TRBV6-5 to TRBJ1-1, with no clear D. The V gene lost 7 bases and the J gene lost 1 base, with 13 bases spanning the gap. This CDR3 contains 14 residues. In germline, CDR1 is MNHEY, CDR2 SVGAGI. The CDR3 spells CASKIVEGNTEAFF. The CDR3 coding sequence is TGTGCCAGCAAGATCGTGGAGGGGAACACTGAAGCTTTCTTT.

The J gene is TRBJ1-2, the V gene TRBV3-1 (or the pseudogene TRBV3-2), with TRBD1 as a possible D gene (5 bases). This CDR3 contains 11 residues. The germline CDR1 and CDR2 sequences are LGHDT and YNNKEL (reference sequence). With 6 bases removed from V and 7 bases from J, the gap between germline ends came to 9 bases. Written as DNA, the CDR3 is TGTGCCAGCAGTCTAACAGGTGGCTACACCTTC. Its translation is CASSLTGGYTF.

The gene calls are TRBV4-2 and TRBJ1-1, with D tentatively TRBD1 (6 bases). The CDR3 loop spans 15 amino acids. Germline V gene sequence: CDR1 LGHNA, CDR2 YNFKEQ. V was shortened by 5 bases and J by 2 bases, with 15 bases between the two germline ends. The chain's CDR3 is CASSEGGSSNTEAFF. The DNA of the CDR3 is TGTGCCAGCAGCGAGGGGGGGTCCAGCAACACTGAAGCTTTCTTT.

The chain recombines TRBV6-5 with TRBJ2-7; no reliable D call. Germline V lookup: CDR1 MNHEY, CDR2 SVGAGI. V was shortened by 2 bases and J by 5 bases, with 10 bases between the two germline ends. There are 13 residues in the CDR3. CDR3 DNA sequence: TGTGCCAGCAGTTACGGGTTGGGAAACGAGCAGTACTTC. It is translated as CASSYGLGNEQYF.